This passage covers 19 T cell receptor beta chains from one sample sequenced in a study of T cells in Graves' hyperthyroidism and ophthalmopathy (dated by TCRdb to about 2019). Libraries were built with multiplex PCR. The sequencing machine was an Illumina HiSeq 2000. The TCR beta CDR3 regions were amplified from the RNA transcripts. The first round of RT-PCR for the TCR CDR3 was performed with the HTBI primer set and the Qiagen OneStep RT-PCR kit. TCRdb's own reprocessing of the public reads used fastp at Q25 and MiXCR and kept productive beta chains. Entries that share a CDR3 protein sequence are merged under the most common genes and DNA. For this sample there are almost 250,000 distinct CDR3 sequences; roughly a quarter appear just once. About 40% of the sample belongs to the ten largest clones. The sample was blood. The receptors stem from a woman in her 40s with Graves' ophthalmopathy.

This clonotype was seen repeatedly, ten times or more. The rearrangement joins TRBV6-1 to TRBJ1-5; D call uncertain. CDR3 size: 15 residues. Trimming pared 6 bases from V and 3 bases from J, leaving 15 bases between. Germline-derived CDR1 and CDR2 are MNHNS and SASEGT. CDR3 in amino acids: CASRGALVPNQPQHF. CDR3 nucleotides: TGTGCCAGCAGGGGTGCCCTGGTCCCCAATCAGCCCCAGCATTTT.

In its sample, this clonotype was seen many times. The chain combines TRBV7-9 with TRBJ1-1, with a possible D match to TRBD1 (5 bases). The CDR3 is made up of 14 amino acids. V lost 3 bases and J 3 bases, leaving 11 bases between the germline ends. Germline values: CDR1 SEHNR, CDR2 FQNEAQ (reference sequence). This chain's CDR3 is CASSFGGVDTEAFF. DNA for the CDR3: TGTGCCAGCAGCTTCGGAGGGGTCGACACTGAAGCTTTCTTT.

The table lists this clonotype with many counts. CDR3 bases: TGTGCCAGCCGACACAGGGGGAGCAATCAGCCCCAGCATTTT. It specifies CASRHRGSNQPQHF. V and J are TRBV27 and TRBJ1-5, with 8 bases lining up with TRBD1. This CDR3 is built from 14 residues. The V gene's germline CDR1 is MNHEY and CDR2 SMNVEV (reference sequence). Trimming cost V 8 bases and J 1 base; bases outside gene matches: 4.

The chain links TRBV6-5 to TRBJ1-1; D call uncertain. Germline CDR1 reads MNHEY; CDR2 reads SVGAGI. The CDR3 is made up of 14 amino acids. Trimming removed 4 bases at V and 3 bases at J, with 12 bases between. The CDR3: CASSFEFRYTEAFF. As DNA, the CDR3 is TGTGCCAGCAGTTTCGAGTTCCGATACACTGAAGCTTTCTTT.

This clonotype was recorded many times. J is TRBJ2-5 and V is TRBV3-1; D gene uncertain. V gave up 0 bases and J gave up 3 bases, with 17 bases separating them. There are 17 residues in the CDR3. Germline lookup yields CDR1 LGHDT and CDR2 YNNKEL (reference sequence). The CDR3 DNA reads as TGTGCCAGCAGCCAAGATCGGCCCTTTCCGGTCGAAGAGACCCAGTACTTC. Its translation is CASSQDRPFPVEETQYF.

This clonotype was seen many times. The chain recombines TRBV6-1 with TRBJ1-2; TRBD1 might be the D (5 bases). Germline CDR1 is MNHNS and CDR2 is SASEGT. The CDR3 has 12 amino acids. The germline V and J ends were trimmed by 4 bases and 10 bases, with 13 bases remaining between them. CDR3 sequence (DNA): TGTGCCAGCAGTGCCTCCAGGGTATTCTACACCTTC. Amino acid sequence: CASSASRVFYTF.

There are many counts of this clonotype. The chain is built from TRBV25-1 and TRBJ1-2; tentative D call: TRBD1 (5 bases). V was clipped by 2 bases and J by 3 bases, with 7 bases between them. Looked up from germline, CDR1 is MGHDK and CDR2 is SYGVNS. CDR3 length: 13 amino acids. The CDR3 here is CASSEDSYYGYTF. CDR3 nucleotides: TGTGCCAGCAGTGAAGACAGCTACTATGGCTACACCTTC.

This clonotype was found a few times. A read error may explain this, as a much larger clone is one base away. The CDR3 spells CAWRRTGELFF. DNA of the CDR3: TGTGCCTGGAGGCGGACCGGGGAGCTGTTTTTT. The chain couples TRBV30 to TRBJ2-2; D is ambiguous. This CDR3 has 11 amino acids. Germline V lookup: CDR1 GTSNPN, CDR2 SVGIG (reference sequence). Trimming removed 3 bases from V and 5 bases from J, with 4 bases in between.

This clonotype was seen at least ten times. This chain links TRBV10-3 with TRBJ2-5, with 7 bases identical to TRBD2. CDR1 is ENHRY, CDR2 SYGVKD, per germline. The CDR3 consists of 12 residues. With 10 bases clipped from V and 5 bases from J, the junction kept 7 bases outside the gene matches. CDR3 in DNA: TGTGCCACTCGGGAGGCTGGGGAGACCCAGTACTTC. As protein: CATREAGETQYF.

CDR3 sequence: CASSPGIAGGRYEQYF. In DNA, the CDR3 is TGTGCCAGCAGTCCCGGAATAGCGGGAGGGAGGTACGAGCAGTACTTC. The chain carries TRBV27 and TRBJ2-7; 11 bases line up with TRBD2. V was clipped by 5 bases and J by 4 bases; unmatched bases: 10. The CDR3 runs 16 residues. Germline V gene data show CDR1 as MNHEY and CDR2 as SMNVEV (reference sequence).

This clonotype was counted at least ten times. The CDR3 reads CASSSVGYTGELFF. The CDR3 DNA follows: TGTGCCAGCAGTTCCGTTGGCTACACCGGGGAGCTGTTTTTT. This rearrangement joins TRBV7-3 to TRBJ2-2; no firm D call. V was trimmed by 6 bases and J by 3 bases, leaving 11 bases between them. The length of the CDR3 is 14 residues. From germline, CDR1 is SGHTA and CDR2 FQGTGA.

This clonotype was seen ten or more times. The genes are TRBV24-1 and TRBJ2-5; a weak D match, TRBD2 (5 bases). Germline V gene sequence: CDR1 KGHDR, CDR2 SFDVKD. V was clipped by 5 bases and J by 6 bases, with 18 bases between them. The CDR3 runs 15 residues. CDR3 sequence reads: CATSAPEGLSKTQYF. CDR3 DNA sequence: TGTGCCACCAGTGCCCCTGAAGGACTTTCAAAGACCCAGTACTTC.

This clonotype was seen ten or more times. The chain uses TRBV30 and TRBJ2-7; a weak D match, TRBD2 (6 bases). The CDR3 has 14 amino acids. Trimming removed 1 base from V and 7 bases from J, with 17 bases in between. From germline, CDR1 is GTSNPN and CDR2 SVGIG (reference sequence). The CDR3 coding sequence is TGTGCCTGGAGTGACGGGGCCGGGGGTTCGGAGCAGTACTTC. It translates to CAWSDGAGGSEQYF.

This clonotype was seen repeatedly, ten times or more. V and J are TRBV19 and TRBJ2-5; D could derive from TRBD1 or TRBD2 (6 bases each). There are 15 residues in the CDR3. Germline lookup yields CDR1 LNHDA and CDR2 SQIVND (reference sequence). Trimming removed 4 bases from V and 4 bases from J, with 16 bases in between. DNA for the CDR3: TGTGCCAGTAGTACCGGCCGTGGGGGGCGAGAGACCCAGTACTTC. As protein: CASSTGRGGRETQYF.

This clonotype has ten or more counts. This sequence joins TRBV20-1 and TRBJ2-7; D perhaps matches TRBD1 (5 bases). Trimming removed 4 bases from V and 4 bases from J, with 14 bases in between. The CDR3 length is 13 residues. CDR1 and CDR2 (germline): DFQATT, SNEGSKA (reference sequence). The CDR3 nucleotides are TGCAGTGCTAAAGACAGAGCTCAATACGAGCAGTACTTC. As protein: CSAKDRAQYEQYF.

This clonotype was recorded many times. The chain is built from TRBV27 and TRBJ2-2, with TRBD1 as a possible D gene (5 bases). The germline V and J ends were trimmed by 2 bases and 5 bases, with 9 bases remaining between them. CDR3 length equals 14 residues. CDR1 is MNHEY, CDR2 SMNVEV, per germline (reference sequence). CDR3 in DNA: TGTGCCAGCAGTTTAACAGGATGGACCGGGGAGCTGTTTTTT. It specifies CASSLTGWTGELFF.

This clonotype occurred many times. J is TRBJ1-2 and V is TRBV6-5; maybe TRBD1 (5 bases). V lost 2 bases to trimming and J lost 8 bases, with 15 bases between them. This CDR3 contains 14 residues. Germline loops: CDR1 MNHEY, CDR2 SVGAGI. CDR3 DNA sequence: TGTGCCAGCAGTTACGTTGGAGGGCAGGGAGGCTACACCTTC. Its translation is CASSYVGGQGGYTF.

This clonotype was recorded many times. The chain links TRBV29-1 to TRBJ2-7; tentatively, D is TRBD1 (6 bases). This CDR3 has 12 amino acids. Germline values: CDR1 SQVTM, CDR2 ANQGSEA. V lost 7 bases and J lost 3, with 13 bases in between. The CDR3 nucleotides are TGCAGCGGCCAGGGACAAAACTACGAGCAGTACTTC. It codes for CSGQGQNYEQYF.

The chain uses TRBV6-5 and TRBJ2-2; perhaps TRBD2 as D (6 bases). Germline CDR1 reads MNHEY; CDR2 reads SVGAGI. V dropped 2 bases and J dropped 4 bases, with 11 bases sitting between them. The CDR3 contains 15 residues. CDR3 in amino acids: CASSYTGDTTGELFF. The CDR3 DNA reads as TGTGCCAGCAGTTACACGGGAGATACCACCGGGGAGCTGTTTTTT.